This T cell receptor beta chain derives from a study of shared clonotypes between healthy human individuals. Trimming removed 8 bases from V and 5 bases from J, with 22 bases in between. Looked up from germline, CDR1 is MDHEN and CDR2 is SYDVKM. The CDR3 loop spans 15 amino acids. Sequencing was performed with immunoSEQ multiplex PCR; in TCRdb, only in-frame clones are kept and a portion is missing. This sample carries roughly 110,000 clones, 55% to 70% of them seen once, and the ten largest clones take 24%. Sequenced: memory CD8+ T cells sorted from blood. Subset specified: CD45RO+ cells pooled with CCR7-negative TemRA cells. The rearrangement links TRBV28 to TRBJ2-7; unclear D gene. The clonotype was recovered from a woman aged 30 to 39 in good health. The CDR3 region is CASSLAGQATHEQYF. The CDR3 DNA is TGTGCCAGCTCCCTGGCTGGGCAGGCGACGCACGAGCAGTACTTC.